This TCR beta chain originates from a study of T cells in Graves' hyperthyroidism and ophthalmopathy (dated by TCRdb to between 2018 and 2021). Study-level background: Peripheral blood was sampled at the time of initial diagnosis, prior to any treatment. According to the paper, TCR Vbeta CDR3 sequencing was carried out on over 130 peripheral blood samples, which came from some 41 ophthalmopathy, 70 to 80 hyperthyroidism and roughly 17 progressor patients. Whether ophthalmopathy could be predicted prospectively was tested in an independent validation cohort made up of roughly 19 hyperthyroidism patients plus 17 patients who later progressed to ophthalmopathy. To identify TCR V-J signatures that set the groups apart, the researchers used a discovery cohort of about a hundred patients, made up of fewer than 50 with Graves' ophthalmopathy and 57 with stable Graves' hyperthyroidism. The approximately 100 discovery patients were randomly divided into training and test sets at a 7:3 ratio. The study also compared thyroid tissue and blood T-cell repertoires from over 5 Graves' hyperthyroidism patients. After sampling, hyperthyroidism patients received methimazole starting at 30 mg daily, and ophthalmopathy patients received high-dose intravenous methylprednisolone. What the study reported, not specific to this receptor: In cross-validation, a model built on a 13 V-J signature told ophthalmopathy apart from stable hyperthyroidism with 87.88% sensitivity and roughly 81% specificity, and in testing the same model reached 80%/75%. Blood samples also contained most of the expanded thyroid clonotypes (frequency above 0.001), which suggests that blood repertoires may reflect thyroid immune responses. No statistical method was used to fix the sample size in advance, and group allocation was not hidden from the investigators. In validation, the model predicted progression to ophthalmopathy a median of around six months before onset, with approximately 70% sensitivity and roughly 79% specificity.

The TCR beta CDR3 regions were amplified from RNA transcripts. The TCR CDR3 was subjected to a first round of RT-PCR using the HTBI primer set and the Qiagen OneStep RT-PCR kit. The libraries were constructed in a second round of multiplex PCR and then size-selected and purified. Sequencing of the libraries was done on an Illumina HiSeq2000 using paired-end 100 bp reads. The study's own analysis went as follows. SOAPnuke was used to process the raw data, throwing out any read that contained adapters or uncalled bases, had a mean Phred below 15, or lacked an exact constant-primer or identifier match. High-quality paired reads were merged using COPE v1.2.5, and each unique nucleotide sequence was defined as a clonotype. MiTCR v1.1 was used to align clonotypes to the IMGT TRBV, TRBD and TRBJ reference segments. Analysis was restricted to V-J combinations with a frequency above 0.0001, which covered just over 98% of repertoires. The TCS score was defined as the ratio of F50 (clonal expansion) to E x V (chaos), calculated using BLOSUM62-based TCRdist between CDR3 peptides within each V-J. Welch's t-statistics and random forest reduced 500 to 650 V-J features to 13, which were used in a naive Bayes classifier (R e1071). In-frame beta chains were kept once TCRdb had trimmed the public reads at Q25 with fastp and called clones with MiXCR. Rows are combined by CDR3 protein, so each entry shows the most common genes and DNA. The V and J calls here are based on TCRdb, not the publication. Present in this sample are a few hundred thousand distinct CDR3 sequences, approximately 15% of which were seen just once. Of the sample, approximately 14% falls within the top ten clones.

A word on this clonotype: What antigen it recognizes has not been identified. Base qualities are not at hand, and no much larger clone is one base apart.

Inclusive of the bounding cysteine and phenylalanine, the CDR3 is 13 residues long. CDR3 DNA only is kept here, 39 bases in frame from base 1. A distance of 7 bases separates the germline ends of V and J, which lose 3 bases and 4 bases respectively. CDR1 and CDR2 were assigned from the germline V gene (reference sequence) as LNHDA and SQIVND. A patient counted as having stable Graves' hyperthyroidism if no progression to ophthalmopathy occurred over 18 months of follow-up. The hyperthyroidism patients were between 18 and 65 years old and newly diagnosed, with a disease duration of less than 2 months. Any patient with an uncontrolled infection, another autoimmune disease, pregnancy or lactation was excluded. Clinical symptoms, serum thyroxine and TRAb, thyroid ultrasound, and orbital computed tomography formed the basis for the diagnoses. PBMCs were separated from 10 ml of fresh peripheral blood using Ficoll-Paque density gradient centrifugation. Trizol reagent was used to extract total RNA, and RNA quality was then checked on an Agilent 2100 Bioanalyzer.

This TCR came from a woman aged 18 to 35 with Graves' hyperthyroidism. Sequenced input: blood. Here the chain combines TRBV19 and TRBJ1-5; the D gene identity is not certain. The CDR3 region has the sequence CASSILVNQPQHF. The nucleotides are TGTGCCAGTAGTATCCTGGTTAATCAGCCCCAGCATTTT.